These 16 T cell receptor beta chains came from one sample sequenced in a study of T-cell memory formation after mild COVID-19 (dated by TCRdb to the early 2020s). Library preparation used 5' RACE. The sequencing machine was an Illumina NovaSeq 6000. The public reads were quality trimmed at Q25 with fastp and then assembled into clones with MiXCR by TCRdb, keeping productive beta chains. Rows with one shared CDR3 protein collapse into an entry with the most common genes and DNA. The table for this sample lists approximately 210,000 distinct CDR3 sequences; about 10% of them were counted only once. The ten top clones hold roughly 3.2% of the sample. Source material: PBMCs or a T cell subset sorted from them (not recorded which). These receptors were collected from a man younger than 35 who had mild COVID-19 (a few samples of this study predate the infection). The sample titles of this study are shuffled in the database, so cell type and time point are left out; the donor was told from shared clones.

This clonotype was seen a handful of times. J is TRBJ2-3 and V is TRBV5-1, with no clear D. Trimming took 4 bases from V and 6 from J, leaving 15 bases between them. The CDR3 contains 14 residues. Germline V gives CDR1 SGHRS, CDR2 YFSETQ. CDR3 in DNA: TGCGCCAGCAGCCAGTCGCCCCTCTCCGATACGCAGTATTTT. This sequence encodes CASSQSPLSDTQYF.

The chain combines TRBV5-1 with TRBJ2-2; 9 nucleotides align to TRBD1. There are 15 residues in the CDR3. Germline V gene lookup returns CDR1 SGHRS and CDR2 YFSETQ. The junction had 9 bases not matched to a gene; V was cut back by 6 bases and J by 6 bases. The CDR3: CASNLDRGAAGELFF. CDR3 nucleotides: TGCGCCAGCAACCTGGACAGGGGCGCGGCCGGGGAGCTGTTTTTT.

This clonotype was seen a handful of times. This chain connects TRBV12-3 or TRBV12-4 to TRBJ1-2; no reliable D call. With 4 bases removed from V and 4 bases from J, the gap between germline ends came to 13 bases. The length of the CDR3 is 14 residues. CDR3: CASSSGSSSYGYTF. Here the CDR3 DNA reads TGTGCCAGCAGTTCGGGCTCAAGCAGCTATGGCTACACCTTC.

This clonotype was detected once. The rearrangement joins TRBV7-2 to TRBJ1-1, with D tentatively TRBD1 (5 bases). The CDR3 loop spans 14 amino acids. V gave up 3 bases and J gave up 3 bases, with 11 bases separating them. Germline V lookup: CDR1 SGHTA, CDR2 FQGNSA. Written as DNA, the CDR3 is TGTGCCAGCAGCTTCCGGGGGAGGGACACTGAAGCTTTCTTT. It encodes CASSFRGRDTEAFF.

The V gene is TRBV10-3, the J gene TRBJ1-2; D remains ambiguous. V shed 0 bases and J shed 5 bases, with 10 bases lying between them. Germline V lookup: CDR1 ENHRY, CDR2 SYGVKD. The CDR3 is 14 amino acids. The CDR3 region is CAISESVRGYGYTF. In nucleotides, the CDR3 is TGTGCCATCAGTGAGTCGGTCCGGGGTTATGGCTACACCTTC.

Note on this clonotype: Because the CDR3's place on the DNA is in doubt, the DNA is left out and the CDR3 is given as listed by TCRdb. The gene calls are TRBV21-1 and TRBJ1-2; TRBD1, the D gene given by the table, was not confirmed from the DNA. TRBV21-1 has pseudogene status. 14 amino acids form the CDR3, both terminal residues included. The CDR3 reads CASSKVGTGAGYTF.

At least ten counts were recorded for this clonotype. This chain links TRBV29-1 with TRBJ2-1; 8 bases are shared with TRBD1. This CDR3 comprises 15 residues. The V segment lost 0 bases and the J segment 7 bases; nucleotides outside the gene matches: 8. Germline CDR1 SQVTM, CDR2 ANQGSEA. In DNA form, the CDR3 reads TGCAGCGTTGAAGATCAAGGCAGGGGGCTTAATGAGCAGTTCTTC. This encodes CSVEDQGRGLNEQFF.

The V gene is TRBV4-1, the J gene TRBJ2-3; either TRBD1 or TRBD2 may fit D (5 bases each). Trimming stripped 1 base from V and 2 bases from J, with 10 bases between. Per the germline V gene, CDR1 is MGHRA and CDR2 is YSYEKL. This CDR3 contains 15 residues. The CDR3 bases are TGCGCCAGCAGCCAAGCCGGGACGCACACAGATACGCAGTATTTT. This gives the protein CASSQAGTHTDTQYF.

This clonotype was seen a handful of times. This chain connects TRBV20-1 to TRBJ2-3, with D tentatively TRBD1 (6 bases). The V gene lost 5 bases and the J gene lost 1 base, with 16 bases spanning the gap. Germline assignment: CDR1 DFQATT and CDR2 SNEGSKA (reference sequence). This CDR3 is built from 15 residues. The CDR3 region has the DNA TGCAGTGCTCGACAGGACAGAGGAGGCACAGATACGCAGTATTTT. Translation: CSARQDRGGTDTQYF.

The CDR3: CMGGKGETQYF. The CDR3, as DNA: TGCATGGGGGGTAAAGGAGAGACCCAGTACTTC. The chain links TRBV20-1 to TRBJ2-5, with a tentative D call TRBD2 (6 bases). The germline CDR1 and CDR2 sequences are DFQATT and SNEGSKA (reference sequence). The CDR3 spans 11 residues.

A note on this clonotype: Sequence at one end of the junction differs from germline and may be a read error. This chain joins TRBV19 and TRBJ2-2; D remains ambiguous. The CDR3 contains 12 residues. Germline V lookup: CDR1 LNHDA, CDR2 SQIVND (reference sequence). Written as DNA, the CDR3 is TGTTCCAGTAGTATATCCTACGGGGAGCTGTTTTTT. Its translation: CSSSISYGELFF.

The chain has TRBV5-4 and TRBJ2-3; 8 positions agree with TRBD2. CDR1 is SGHNT and CDR2 is YYREEE in the germline V gene (reference sequence). Unmatched junction bases numbered 11, after V lost 5 bases and J lost 3 bases. The length of the CDR3 is 16 residues. The CDR3: CASSPLAGGGTDTQYF. The CDR3 nucleotides are TGTGCCAGCAGTCCCTTGGCGGGGGGCGGTACAGATACGCAGTATTTT. The full variable domain, its missing parts supplied by reference TRBV5-4 and TRBJ2-3, is ETGVTQSPTHLIKTRGQQVTLRCSSQSGHNTVSWYQQALGQGPQFIFQYYREEENGRGNFPPRFSGLQFPNYSSELNVNALELDDSALYLCASSPLAGGGTDTQYFGPGTRLTVL.

The chain has TRBV12-3 or TRBV12-4 and TRBJ2-3, with TRBD2 matching over 11 bases. Trimming at V came to 6 bases and at J to 2 bases, leaving 4 bases not matched to a gene. The CDR3 sequence is 15 residues long. The CDR3: CASRSSGGSTDTQYF. The CDR3 DNA sequence: TGTGCCAGCAGATCTAGCGGGGGGTCCACAGATACGCAGTATTTT.

The chain has TRBV12-5 and TRBJ1-5, with a tentative D call TRBD1 (5 bases). The CDR3 consists of 15 residues. Per the germline V gene, CDR1 is LGHNT and CDR2 is FRNRAP. V lost 2 bases and J 4 bases, leaving 12 bases between the germline ends. The CDR3 region is CASGLLGARNQPQHF. Here the CDR3 DNA reads TGTGCTAGTGGTTTGTTAGGGGCGCGTAATCAGCCCCAGCATTTT.

This clonotype was observed a handful of times. V and J are TRBV29-1 and TRBJ1-2, with D possibly being TRBD1 (5 bases). Germline V CDR1 and CDR2: SQVTM, ANQGSEA. Trimming pared 0 bases from V and 5 bases from J, leaving 10 bases between. The CDR3 spans 13 residues. CDR3 protein: CSVEDKGRYGYTF. The CDR3 nucleotides are TGCAGCGTTGAAGATAAGGGGAGGTATGGCTACACCTTC.

This clonotype was seen more than once but under ten times. V and J are TRBV7-8 and TRBJ1-1; 9 bases fit TRBD1. Germline lookup yields CDR1 SGHVS and CDR2 FQNEAQ. This CDR3 spans 16 amino acids. V shed 4 bases, J shed 1 base, and the junction held 7 bases outside the gene matches. The CDR3 here is CASSSGPGQGNTEAFF. CDR3 coding DNA: TGTGCCAGCAGCTCCGGACCGGGACAGGGGAACACTGAAGCTTTCTTT.